What follows describes a single TCR beta chain. Time point in this sample: pre-treatment sample, taken before nivolumab and TIL therapy. Pleural nodules or supraclavicular lymph nodes made up most of the excised metastases sampled. The source of the sample is a study of TIL therapy for anti-PD-1-resistant metastatic lung cancer. Germline CDR1 reads SGHAT; CDR2 reads FQNNGV. The CDR3 contains 13 residues. Trimming left V 3 bases short and J 5 bases short, with 10 bases between. The libraries were made with immunoSEQ v3. Method: immunoSEQ multiplex PCR; TCRdb's copy keeps in-frame clones and lacks some. The top ten clones hold approximately 16% of a sample with some 26,000 clones, approximately 63% of them seen once.

J is TRBJ1-1 and V is TRBV11-2; D uncertain. This sequence originates from a woman aged 30 to 85 with non-small cell lung cancer. The sequencing here drew on tumor tissue, taken at baseline. The CDR3 here is CASSFSHSTEAFF. In DNA form, the CDR3 reads TGTGCCAGCAGCTTTTCCCATTCGACTGAAGCTTTCTTT.